Many counts were recorded for the clone carrying this T cell receptor beta chain. This sample is drawn from a study of spatial heterogeneity in lung cancer. Study overall: Detected beta-chain sequences consistently exceeded alpha-chain sequences.

Indicated time point: sample taken at primary tumor resection. The study sequenced unsorted whole RNA from tumor, nontumor lung or frozen PBMC. The 60 to 80 donors had untreated early-stage non-small cell lung cancer. Between the trimmed V and J ends, which lost 10 bases and 3 bases, there was a span of 16 bases. The CDR3 loop spans 13 amino acids. Germline CDR1 and CDR2: ENHRY and SYGVKD. Every TCR cDNA molecule bore its own unique molecular identifier. TCRdb re-called the 5' RACE reads through MiXCR, storing one row per CDR3 protein. There are approximately 25,000 distinct CDR3 sequences in the sample; over 6% occur only once, and approximately 15% lies in the top ten.

The chain combines TRBV10-3 with TRBJ2-7; D is ambiguous. The material sequenced was PBMCs, taken at surgery. This TCR was sampled from a male donor with early-stage non-small cell lung cancer. CDR3 loop: CASRQETYYEQYV. CDR3 bases: TGTGCCAGCAGGCAGGAGACCTACTACGAGCAGTACGTC.